One and the same sample provided the 17 T cell receptor beta chains below, sequenced in a study of Ad26.COV2.S vaccination and SARS-CoV-2 variants. Generated by immunoSEQ multiplex PCR, the TCRdb table keeps only in-frame clones and is missing some. Of about 680,000 clones in the sample, 89% were seen once. The treatment denotes: around 19 received Ad26.COV2.S at low or high dose, single or two shots; 5 received placebo; per-sample allocation not given. The study sampled participants on day 63 after the first vaccine or placebo injection. Sequenced here: peripheral blood, sampled in a trial of Ad26.COV2.S vaccine versus placebo. The receptors originated from a person between 18 and 65 years old who received the Ad26.COV2.S COVID-19 vaccine or a placebo.

The chain employs TRBV21-1 and TRBJ2-5. TRBV21-1 is tagged as a pseudogene. The CDR3 contains 14 residues. The CDR3 sequence: CASSNRAPQETQYF. The CDR3 DNA sequence: TGTGCCAGCAGCAATAGGGCCCCCCAAGAGACCCAGTACTTC.

The chain carries TRBV6-2 or TRBV6-3 and TRBJ2-7, with 8 bases fitting TRBD1. Trimming took 5 bases from V and 1 from J; bases not matched to a gene: 1. Germline CDR1 reads MNHEY; CDR2 reads SVGEGT. The CDR3 runs 13 residues. CDR3 in DNA: TGTGCCAGCAGTCGGACAGGGTCCTACGAGCAGTACTTC. Its translation is CASSRTGSYEQYF.

The V and J genes are TRBV19 and TRBJ2-3; D is uncertain. This CDR3 comprises 14 residues. Trimming left V 5 bases short and J 0 bases short, with 9 bases between. Germline-derived CDR1 and CDR2 are LNHDA and SQIVND (reference sequence). The CDR3 sequence: CASSARSSTDTQYF. DNA of the CDR3: TGTGCCAGTAGTGCCAGATCTAGCACAGATACGCAGTATTTT.

This clone was seen once. The chain uses TRBV19 and TRBJ2-1; no definite D call. Trimming left V 5 bases short and J 0 bases short, with 11 bases between. The CDR3 consists of 15 residues. Germline CDR1 reads LNHDA; CDR2 reads SQIVND (reference sequence). This CDR3 reads CASSSQLPSYNEQFF. CDR3 nucleotides: TGTGCCAGTAGTTCCCAACTACCCTCCTACAATGAGCAGTTCTTC.

This clone has just a few counts. The V gene is TRBV5-1, the J gene TRBJ2-3, with a tentative D call TRBD2 (6 bases). Germline CDR1 and CDR2: SGHRS and YFSETQ. The CDR3 runs to 17 residues. V was shortened by 3 bases and J by 1 base, with 18 bases between the two germline ends. CDR3 nucleotides: TGCGCCAGCAGCTCGGCTGTTCGGACTACAGGCACAGATACGCAGTATTTT. It yields the protein CASSSAVRTTGTDTQYF.

J is TRBJ1-5 and V is TRBV6-6; possible D gene TRBD1, 5 bases. CDR3 length: 17 amino acids. V was pared by 5 bases and J by 0 bases, with 17 bases between. Germline-derived CDR1 and CDR2 are MNHNY and SVGAGI (reference sequence). DNA of the CDR3: TGTGCCAGCAGTCCCCGGGGGAATCACTATAGCAATCAGCCCCAGCATTTT. Amino acids: CASSPRGNHYSNQPQHF.

A few counts support this clone. Other DNA sequences in the same sample also yield this CDR3. CDR3 in DNA: TGTGCCAGCAGTTTAACGGGCAATCAGCCCCAGCATTTT. Its protein is CASSLTGNQPQHF. V gene TRBV27 combines with J gene TRBJ1-5; D unclear. The CDR3 has 13 residues. The V and J ends lost 2 bases and 2 bases respectively, with 4 bases between them. Germline V gene sequence: CDR1 MNHEY, CDR2 SMNVEV (reference sequence).

The rearrangement uses TRBV11-3 and TRBJ2-3, with a possible D match to TRBD2 (6 bases). The germline V and J ends were trimmed by 5 bases and 4 bases, with 10 bases remaining between them. Per the germline V gene, CDR1 is SGHNT and CDR2 is YENEEA. CDR3 length equals 13 residues. The CDR3 nucleotides are TGTGCCAGCAGCGGGCGGGGTGCAGATACGCAGTATTTT. Its protein product is CASSGRGADTQYF.

V gene TRBV11-3 combines with J gene TRBJ2-5; 7 positions agree with TRBD1. The CDR3 extends over 15 amino acids. The germline V gene has CDR1 SGHNT and CDR2 YENEEA. V gave up 5 bases and J gave up 4 bases; unmatched junction bases: 10. This chain's CDR3 is CASSPGVDRAETQYF. As DNA, the CDR3 is TGTGCCAGCAGCCCAGGGGTCGACAGGGCAGAGACCCAGTACTTC. The full variable domain, rest sourced from reference TRBV11-3 and TRBJ2-5, is EAGVVQSPRYKIIEKKQPVAFWCNPISGHNTLYWYLQNLGQGPELLIRYENEEAVDDSQLPKDRFSAERLKGVDSTLKIQPAELGDSAVYLCASSPGVDRAETQYFGPGTRLLVL.

Only one count was recorded for this clone. This chain joins TRBV21-1 and TRBJ1-5. TRBV21-1 is described as a pseudogene. The CDR3 spans 19 residues. For the CDR3, the DNA is TGTGCCAGCAGCCTAACGGGATTCCTACTAGGGTCAAGCAATCAGCCCCAGCATTTT. The encoded protein is CASSLTGFLLGSSNQPQHF.

This rearrangement joins TRBV4-1 to TRBJ2-5; 12 bases map to TRBD2. Germline values: CDR1 MGHRA, CDR2 YSYEKL. CDR3 length: 17 amino acids. After removal of 0 bases from V and 1 base from J, the junction contained 3 bases not matched to a gene. The CDR3 DNA reads as TGCGCCAGCAGCCAAGATCCTAGCGGGGGGGGCCAAGAGACCCAGTACTTC. Translation gives CASSQDPSGGGQETQYF.

The chain recombines TRBV4-1 with TRBJ1-4, with 10 nucleotides matching TRBD1. V dropped 0 bases and J dropped 5; count of bases not matched to a gene: 9. Germline CDR1 MGHRA, CDR2 YSYEKL. This CDR3 spans 18 amino acids. The CDR3 protein is CASSQEGTGEGINEKLFF. DNA for the CDR3: TGCGCCAGCAGCCAAGAAGGGACAGGGGAGGGGATAAATGAAAAACTGTTTTTT.

This clone was counted a single time. V gene TRBV3-1 (or the pseudogene TRBV3-2) combines with J gene TRBJ1-3; D not resolved. This CDR3 has 17 residues. V lost 5 bases to trimming and J lost 0 bases, with 17 bases between them. Germline V gives CDR1 LGHDT, CDR2 YNNKEL (reference sequence). The CDR3 nucleotides are TGTGCCAGCAGCAAACAAGTCGGACTTCTCTCTGGAAACACCATATATTTT. It yields the protein CASSKQVGLLSGNTIYF.

This chain's CDR3 is CASSRTVSPNEQFF. DNA of the CDR3: TGTGCCAGCAGTAGGACGGTCTCCCCCAATGAGCAGTTCTTC. The chain couples TRBV6-2 or TRBV6-3 to TRBJ2-1, with no clear D. V gave up 5 bases and J gave up 6 bases, with 14 bases separating them. This CDR3 spans 14 amino acids. Germline V gene sequence: CDR1 MNHEY, CDR2 SVGEGT.

This rearrangement joins TRBV10-1 to TRBJ2-7; 7 nucleotides agree with TRBD2. CDR3 length: 12 amino acids. CDR1 WNHNN and CDR2 SYGVQD come from the germline V gene (reference sequence). J lost 5 bases, V lost 4 bases, and 2 bases had no gene match. CDR3 protein: CASSVGRDEQYF. CDR3 bases: TGCGCCAGCAGTGTTGGGAGGGACGAGCAGTACTTC.

The J gene is TRBJ2-3, the V gene TRBV2; TRBD2 aligns across 10 bases. CDR3 size: 15 residues. V was pared by 7 bases and J by 4 bases, with 8 bases of the junction left unmatched. Germline CDR1 reads SNHLY; CDR2 reads FYNNEI. CDR3 protein: CASKRGGRTPDTQYF. The CDR3 DNA sequence: TGTGCCAGCAAGCGGGGGGGAAGGACACCAGATACGCAGTATTTT.

This clone was observed a few times. The chain recombines TRBV7-8 with TRBJ2-2, with D possibly TRBD1 on 5 matching bases. Germline CDR1 is SGHVS and CDR2 is FQNEAQ. This CDR3 is built from 12 residues. V dropped 5 bases and J dropped 7 bases, with 8 bases sitting between them. The CDR3 bases are TGTGCCAGCAGCCCAGGGCACGGGGAGCTGTTTTTT. This translates into CASSPGHGELFF.